This is a list of T cell receptor beta chains from one sample in a study of shared clonotypes between healthy human individuals. The assay was immunoSEQ multiplex PCR, and TCRdb's table has in-frame clones only and misses some. The profile shows around 1 million clones, less than 85% of them singletons. Input material: memory CD4+ T cells sorted from blood. All receptors come from a man in his late teens or twenties in good health. The CDR3 runs from the conserved cysteine through the conserved F or W. A D gene is named only where the DNA matches it firmly. The size field is filled for only some rows; it gives once, few, many or a size class.

abundance: .; d_gene: .; j_gene: TRBJ2-7; v_gene: TRBV10-3; CDR3aa: CAITTASSYEQYF; CDR3nt: TGTGCCATCACGACAGCGAGCTCCTACGAGCAGTACTTC
abundance: .; d_gene: TRBD1; j_gene: TRBJ1-5; v_gene: TRBV10-3; CDR3aa: CAISGQTGSNQPQHF; CDR3nt: TGTGCCATCAGTGGCCAGACAGGGAGCAATCAGCCCCAGCATTTT
abundance: .; d_gene: .; j_gene: TRBJ2-2; v_gene: TRBV11-1; CDR3aa: CASSPGPVSGELFF; CDR3nt: TGTGCCAGCAGTCCGGGGCCGGTGTCCGGGGAGCTGTTTTTT
abundance: .; d_gene: .; j_gene: TRBJ1-3; v_gene: TRBV27; CDR3aa: CASRTLSGNTIYF; CDR3nt: TGTGCCAGCAGAACCCTCTCTGGAAACACCATATATTTT
abundance: .; d_gene: .; j_gene: TRBJ1-6; v_gene: TRBV18; CDR3aa: CASSPSDSPLHF; CDR3nt: TGTGCCAGCTCACCTTCTGATTCACCCCTCCACTTT
abundance: .; d_gene: .; j_gene: TRBJ1-6; v_gene: TRBV18; CDR3aa: CASSTGDSPLHF; CDR3nt: TGTGCCAGCTCAACCGGGGATTCACCCCTCCACTTT
abundance: .; d_gene: TRBD1; j_gene: TRBJ1-5; v_gene: TRBV2; CDR3aa: CASGDRALSNQPQHF; CDR3nt: TGTGCCAGCGGGGACAGGGCTCTTAGCAATCAGCCCCAGCATTTT
abundance: .; d_gene: TRBD2; j_gene: TRBJ2-5; v_gene: TRBV11-2; CDR3aa: CASSQIAGGKETQYF; CDR3nt: TGTGCCAGCAGCCAGATAGCGGGAGGGAAAGAGACCCAGTACTTC
abundance: .; d_gene: TRBD2; j_gene: TRBJ2-7; v_gene: TRBV18; CDR3aa: CASSPRGSGGGYEQYF; CDR3nt: TGTGCCAGCTCACCAAGGGGTTCGGGAGGGGGCTACGAGCAGTACTTC
abundance: few; d_gene: .; j_gene: TRBJ1-4; v_gene: TRBV9; CDR3aa: CASSVEVSNEKLFF; CDR3nt: TGTGCCAGCAGCGTAGAGGTCAGTAATGAAAAACTGTTTTTT
abundance: .; d_gene: .; j_gene: TRBJ1-6; v_gene: TRBV7-2; CDR3aa: CASSLDRDSRNSPLHF; CDR3nt: TGTGCCAGCAGCTTAGATCGGGACTCGCGCAATTCACCCCTCCACTTT
abundance: .; d_gene: .; j_gene: TRBJ2-7; v_gene: TRBV30; CDR3aa: CAWKAKYEQYF; CDR3nt: TGTGCCTGGAAAGCTAAATACGAGCAGTACTTC
abundance: .; d_gene: .; j_gene: TRBJ1-3; v_gene: TRBV29-1; CDR3aa: CSVVVRGSGNTIYF; CDR3nt: TGCAGCGTTGTAGTCCGAGGCTCTGGAAACACCATATATTTT
abundance: .; d_gene: TRBD1; j_gene: TRBJ1-3; v_gene: TRBV7-2; CDR3aa: CASSSGTGVGNTIYF; CDR3nt: TGTGCCAGCAGCTCCGGGACAGGGGTGGGAAACACCATATATTTT
abundance: .; d_gene: .; j_gene: TRBJ2-1; v_gene: TRBV7-2; CDR3aa: CASSPSTGAVANEQFF; CDR3nt: TGTGCCAGCAGCCCTAGCACTGGGGCCGTCGCCAATGAGCAGTTCTTC
abundance: .; d_gene: .; j_gene: TRBJ1-6; v_gene: TRBV6-1; CDR3aa: CASRGTENSPLHF; CDR3nt: TGTGCCAGCAGAGGGACGGAAAATTCACCCCTCCACTTT
abundance: .; d_gene: .; j_gene: TRBJ2-5; v_gene: TRBV28; CDR3aa: CASSSHEQETQYF; CDR3nt: TGTGCCAGCAGTTCACACGAGCAAGAGACCCAGTACTTC
abundance: few; d_gene: .; j_gene: TRBJ2-7; v_gene: TRBV13; CDR3aa: CASSLERHYEQYF; CDR3nt: TGTGCCAGCAGCTTAGAACGTCACTACGAGCAGTACTTC
abundance: few; d_gene: .; j_gene: TRBJ1-5; v_gene: TRBV5-6; CDR3aa: CASSFDTQPQHF; CDR3nt: TGTGCCAGCAGCTTCGACACACAGCCCCAGCATTTT
abundance: .; d_gene: TRBD1; j_gene: TRBJ1-2; v_gene: TRBV5-4; CDR3aa: CASSGTGQGALGYTF; CDR3nt: TGTGCCAGCAGCGGGACTGGACAGGGGGCCCTGGGCTACACCTTC
abundance: .; d_gene: TRBD1; j_gene: TRBJ1-2; v_gene: TRBV28; CDR3aa: CASSPLGQGEDYGYTF; CDR3nt: TGTGCCAGCAGTCCCTTAGGACAGGGTGAAGACTATGGCTACACCTTC
abundance: .; d_gene: TRBD1; j_gene: TRBJ1-6; v_gene: TRBV5-4; CDR3aa: CASSPGQGRGNSPLHF; CDR3nt: TGTGCCAGCAGCCCCGGACAGGGGAGAGGTAATTCACCCCTCCACTTT
abundance: .; d_gene: .; j_gene: TRBJ1-3; v_gene: TRBV5-6; CDR3aa: CASSRDRAYTYRNTIYF; CDR3nt: TGTGCCAGCAGCCGAGACCGGGCCTACACCTACAGAAACACCATATATTTT
abundance: .; d_gene: .; j_gene: TRBJ2-3; v_gene: TRBV6-5; CDR3aa: CASSSGRGSTQYF; CDR3nt: TGTGCCAGCAGCTCCGGACGGGGAAGTACGCAGTATTTT
abundance: .; d_gene: .; j_gene: TRBJ1-4; v_gene: TRBV18; CDR3aa: CASSPGTPNEKLFF; CDR3nt: TGTGCCAGCTCACCGGGGACGCCTAATGAAAAACTGTTTTTT
abundance: .; d_gene: .; j_gene: TRBJ2-3; v_gene: TRBV15; CDR3aa: CATSGRVLSDTQYF; CDR3nt: TGTGCCACCAGCGGGCGGGTCCTGTCAGATACGCAGTATTTT
abundance: .; d_gene: .; j_gene: TRBJ1-2; v_gene: TRBV27; CDR3aa: CASSLAGNYGYTF; CDR3nt: TGTGCCAGCAGTTTAGCTGGCAACTATGGCTACACCTTC
abundance: .; d_gene: TRBD2; j_gene: TRBJ2-5; v_gene: TRBV6-1; CDR3aa: CASIGLAGGRQYF; CDR3nt: TGTGCCAGCATCGGACTAGCGGGAGGACGGCAGTACTTC
abundance: many; d_gene: TRBD1; j_gene: TRBJ1-4; v_gene: TRBV28; CDR3aa: CASRQGGTNEKLFF; CDR3nt: TGTGCCAGCAGGCAGGGGGGGACTAATGAAAAACTGTTTTTT
abundance: .; d_gene: .; j_gene: TRBJ1-2; v_gene: TRBV5-1; CDR3aa: CASSLADGYGYTF; CDR3nt: TGCGCCAGCAGCTTGGCCGACGGCTATGGCTACACCTTC
abundance: .; d_gene: .; j_gene: TRBJ1-6; v_gene: TRBV2; CDR3aa: CASSTWRSPLHF; CDR3nt: TGTGCCAGCAGTACCTGGCGATCACCCCTCCACTTT
abundance: .; d_gene: TRBD1; j_gene: TRBJ1-2; v_gene: TRBV5-4; CDR3aa: CASSLQGLYGYTF; CDR3nt: TGTGCCAGCAGCTTACAGGGGCTCTATGGCTACACCTTC
abundance: few; d_gene: .; j_gene: TRBJ2-2; v_gene: TRBV19; CDR3aa: CASSRSSVIPGELFF; CDR3nt: TGTGCCAGTAGTAGGAGTAGCGTGATCCCCGGGGAGCTGTTTTTT
abundance: few; d_gene: .; j_gene: TRBJ1-6; v_gene: TRBV6-1; CDR3aa: CASSEAVNSYNSPLHF; CDR3nt: TGTGCCAGCAGTGAGGCGGTAAACTCCTATAATTCACCCCTCCACTTT
abundance: .; d_gene: TRBD1; j_gene: TRBJ2-7; v_gene: TRBV28; CDR3aa: CASNARGTGRREQYF; CDR3nt: TGTGCCAGCAATGCCCGTGGGACAGGGCGGAGAGAGCAGTACTTC
abundance: few; d_gene: .; j_gene: TRBJ2-7; v_gene: TRBV18; CDR3aa: CASSPPMVGNEQYF; CDR3nt: TGTGCCAGCTCACCACCAATGGTGGGCAACGAGCAGTACTTC
abundance: once; d_gene: TRBD2; j_gene: TRBJ2-1; v_gene: TRBV7-8; CDR3aa: CASSPALSGGQFF; CDR3nt: TGTGCCAGCAGCCCCGCCCTTAGCGGGGGGCAGTTCTTC
abundance: .; d_gene: TRBD1; j_gene: TRBJ1-1; v_gene: TRBV5-1; CDR3aa: CASSSTGVGTEAFF; CDR3nt: TGCGCCAGCAGCTCAACAGGGGTGGGAACTGAAGCTTTCTTT
abundance: .; d_gene: TRBD1; j_gene: TRBJ2-5; v_gene: TRBV28; CDR3aa: CASSTGQHQETQYF; CDR3nt: TGTGCCAGCAGCACGGGACAGCACCAAGAGACCCAGTACTTC
abundance: .; d_gene: TRBD2; j_gene: TRBJ2-3; v_gene: TRBV5-4; CDR3aa: CASSSQSSGRATDTQYF; CDR3nt: TGTGCCAGCAGCTCCCAATCTAGCGGGAGGGCCACAGATACGCAGTATTTT
abundance: .; d_gene: .; j_gene: TRBJ2-5; v_gene: TRBV11-3; CDR3aa: CASSGGSGETQYF; CDR3nt: TGTGCCAGCAGCGGAGGGTCGGGGGAGACCCAGTACTTC
abundance: .; d_gene: .; j_gene: TRBJ2-7; v_gene: TRBV28; CDR3aa: CASSFSGNFFLEQYF; CDR3nt: TGTGCCAGCAGTTTCTCAGGAAACTTTTTCCTGGAGCAGTACTTC
abundance: .; d_gene: .; j_gene: TRBJ1-2; v_gene: TRBV4-2; CDR3aa: CASSQDLSQRNYGYTF; CDR3nt: TGTGCCAGCAGCCAAGATTTATCACAGAGGAACTATGGCTACACCTTC
abundance: .; d_gene: .; j_gene: TRBJ1-4; v_gene: TRBV30; CDR3aa: CAWGRNRDPNEKLFF; CDR3nt: TGTGCCTGGGGTCGAAACAGGGACCCCAATGAAAAACTGTTTTTT
abundance: .; d_gene: .; j_gene: TRBJ1-4; v_gene: TRBV29-1; CDR3aa: CSVGAPNEKLFF; CDR3nt: TGCAGCGTGGGGGCGCCCAATGAAAAACTGTTTTTT
abundance: .; d_gene: .; j_gene: TRBJ1-2; v_gene: TRBV5-1; CDR3aa: CASSTGHRANYGYTF; CDR3nt: TGCGCCAGCAGCACAGGACACCGAGCTAACTATGGCTACACCTTC
abundance: .; d_gene: .; j_gene: TRBJ1-2; v_gene: TRBV6-6; CDR3aa: CASSSTIQGSYGYTF; CDR3nt: TGTGCCAGCAGTTCTACAATACAGGGCAGCTATGGCTACACCTTC
abundance: .; d_gene: .; j_gene: TRBJ2-1; v_gene: TRBV5-1; CDR3aa: CASSLGRNSAYNEQFF; CDR3nt: TGCGCCAGCAGCTTGGGCCGGAATAGCGCCTACAATGAGCAGTTCTTC
abundance: .; d_gene: TRBD1; j_gene: TRBJ1-2; v_gene: TRBV2; CDR3aa: CASAGTGGGGYTF; CDR3nt: TGTGCCAGCGCCGGGACAGGGGGTGGCGGCTACACCTTC
abundance: few; d_gene: .; j_gene: TRBJ2-7; v_gene: TRBV7-9; CDR3aa: CASSLGTSSYEQYF; CDR3nt: TGTGCCAGCAGCTTAGGGACAAGCTCCTACGAGCAGTACTTC
abundance: .; d_gene: .; j_gene: TRBJ1-5; v_gene: TRBV4-1; CDR3aa: CASSQDGAAWGNQPQHF; CDR3nt: TGCGCCAGCAGCCAAGACGGGGCAGCATGGGGGAATCAGCCCCAGCATTTT
abundance: .; d_gene: .; j_gene: TRBJ2-3; v_gene: TRBV5-6; CDR3aa: CASSFRDTGGMLDTQYF; CDR3nt: TGTGCCAGCAGCTTTAGGGACACCGGGGGAATGCTGGATACGCAGTATTTT
abundance: .; d_gene: TRBD1; j_gene: TRBJ2-7; v_gene: TRBV6-5; CDR3aa: CAVRDRAYEQYF; CDR3nt: TGTGCCGTCCGGGACAGGGCTTACGAGCAGTACTTC
abundance: .; d_gene: .; j_gene: TRBJ2-2; v_gene: TRBV7-9; CDR3aa: CASSLHQGDTGELFF; CDR3nt: TGTGCCAGCAGCTTACATCAGGGCGACACCGGGGAGCTGTTTTTT
abundance: once; d_gene: .; j_gene: TRBJ1-6; v_gene: TRBV5-6; CDR3aa: CASSLAGIRPLHF; CDR3nt: TGTGCCAGCAGCTTGGCCGGTATTCGGCCCCTCCACTTT
abundance: once; d_gene: .; j_gene: TRBJ2-7; v_gene: TRBV5-1; CDR3aa: CASSSLGSGSYEQYF; CDR3nt: TGCGCCAGCAGCTCCCTCGGGTCGGGATCCTACGAGCAGTACTTC
abundance: .; d_gene: TRBD1; j_gene: TRBJ1-1; v_gene: TRBV6-6; CDR3aa: CASSRTGYNEAFF; CDR3nt: TGTGCCAGCAGTCGGACAGGGTACAATGAAGCTTTCTTT